The 4 T cell receptor beta chains in this list originate from one sample, sequenced in a study of blood T cell repertoires in COVID-19. TCRdb's copy holds only in-frame clones and misses some; the assay was immunoSEQ multiplex PCR. The table has approximately 360,000 clones, around 86% seen once; the top ten hold about 4.8%. Sequenced input: PBMCs or T cells enriched from blood (not recorded which). The receptors were sampled from a woman in her fifties or sixties who had recovered from COVID-19.

The rearrangement joins TRBV7-9 to TRBJ1-4; the match to TRBD1 covers 8 bases. V shed 5 bases, J shed 4 bases, and the junction held 6 bases outside the gene matches. Germline CDR1 is SEHNR and CDR2 is FQNEAQ (reference sequence). There are 15 residues in the CDR3. The CDR3 DNA sequence: TGTGCCAGCAGCATGATGACAGGGGTTAATGAAAAACTGTTTTTT. Its translation: CASSMMTGVNEKLFF.

The chain carries TRBV7-8 and TRBJ1-5; D call uncertain. The CDR3 is 15 amino acids. The V and J ends lost 2 bases and 0 bases respectively, with 8 bases between them. Looked up from germline, CDR1 is SGHVS and CDR2 is FQNEAQ. CDR3 DNA: TGTGCCAGCAGCTTACCCCAGGATAGCAATCAGCCCCAGCATTTT. Translated, it gives CASSLPQDSNQPQHF.

The chain links TRBV30 to TRBJ2-3; a weak D match, TRBD2 (7 bases). Trimming cost V 3 bases and J 2 bases, with 12 bases left between them. This CDR3 comprises 14 residues. The germline V gene has CDR1 GTSNPN and CDR2 SVGIG (reference sequence). CDR3 sequence reads: CAWRGRGPTDTQYF. CDR3 DNA sequence: TGTGCCTGGAGGGGGCGGGGGCCCACAGATACGCAGTATTTT.

This chain joins TRBV7-3 and TRBJ2-1; D is possibly TRBD1 (6 bases). V lost 4 bases and J 10 bases, leaving 14 bases between the germline ends. Germline CDR1 reads SGHTA; CDR2 reads FQGTGA. The CDR3 sequence is 13 residues long. The CDR3 region is CASSSTGPGEQFF. For the CDR3, the DNA is TGTGCCAGCAGCTCGACAGGCCCCGGGGAGCAGTTCTTC.